The next 3 T cell receptor beta chains were all read from a single sample in a study of liver allograft versus peripheral blood T cells. Study-wide context: Transplanted-liver T cell receptor repertoires were compared with recipients' peripheral blood repertoires.

One entry per CDR3 protein, called by TCRdb with MiXCR from the reads. The sample contains around 17,000 distinct CDR3 sequences, roughly 21% of which appear only once. These receptors were obtained from a human patient who had a liver transplant. Some T cells may be provided by the graft donor.

This clonotype came up a few times. The genes are TRBV20-1 and TRBJ2-1; 8 bases map to TRBD1. This CDR3 has 16 amino acids. Germline loops: CDR1 DFQATT, CDR2 SNEGSKA (reference sequence). Trimming cost V 2 bases and J 3 bases; bases outside gene matches: 9. Here the CDR3 reads CSARIQGAAGYNEQFF. For the CDR3, the DNA is TGCAGTGCTAGAATTCAGGGGGCCGCTGGCTACAATGAGCAGTTCTTC.

The V gene is TRBV6-5, the J gene TRBJ2-1; 10 nucleotides align to TRBD1. Germline CDR1 is MNHEY and CDR2 is SVGAGI. J was trimmed by 8 bases and V by 2 bases; bases with no gene match: 12. The length of the CDR3 is 17 residues. CDR3 DNA: TGTGCCAGCAGTTACCGAACCGGGACAGGGGCTCGGGATGAGCAGTTCTTC. Amino acids: CASSYRTGTGARDEQFF.

This clonotype showed up just a few times. The chain carries TRBV5-6 and TRBJ2-1, with D unresolved. CDR3 size: 11 residues. Germline CDR1 and CDR2: SGHDT and YYEEEE. V lost 0 bases and J lost 10, with 5 bases in between. CDR3 in DNA: TGTGCCAGCAGCTTGGATTTGGAGCAGTTCTTC. Protein: CASSLDLEQFF.